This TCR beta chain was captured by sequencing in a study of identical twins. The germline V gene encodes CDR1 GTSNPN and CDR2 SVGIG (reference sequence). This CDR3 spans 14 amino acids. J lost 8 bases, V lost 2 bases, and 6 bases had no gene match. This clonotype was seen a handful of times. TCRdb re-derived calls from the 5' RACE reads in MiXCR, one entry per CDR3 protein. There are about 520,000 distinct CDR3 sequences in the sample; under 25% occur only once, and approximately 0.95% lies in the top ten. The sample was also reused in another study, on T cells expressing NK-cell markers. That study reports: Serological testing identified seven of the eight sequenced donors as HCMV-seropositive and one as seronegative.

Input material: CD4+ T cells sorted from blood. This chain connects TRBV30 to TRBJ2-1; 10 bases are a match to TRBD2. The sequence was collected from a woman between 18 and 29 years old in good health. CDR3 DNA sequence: TGTGCCTGGAGTAATAGCGGGAGGTCCCATGAGCAGTTCTTC. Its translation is CAWSNSGRSHEQFF. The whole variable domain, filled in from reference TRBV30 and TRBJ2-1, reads SQTIHQWPATLVQPVGSPLSLECTVEGTSNPNLYWYRQAAGRGLQLLFYSVGIGQISSEVPQNLSASRPQDRQFILSSKKLLLSDSGFYLCAWSNSGRSHEQFFGPGTRLTVL.